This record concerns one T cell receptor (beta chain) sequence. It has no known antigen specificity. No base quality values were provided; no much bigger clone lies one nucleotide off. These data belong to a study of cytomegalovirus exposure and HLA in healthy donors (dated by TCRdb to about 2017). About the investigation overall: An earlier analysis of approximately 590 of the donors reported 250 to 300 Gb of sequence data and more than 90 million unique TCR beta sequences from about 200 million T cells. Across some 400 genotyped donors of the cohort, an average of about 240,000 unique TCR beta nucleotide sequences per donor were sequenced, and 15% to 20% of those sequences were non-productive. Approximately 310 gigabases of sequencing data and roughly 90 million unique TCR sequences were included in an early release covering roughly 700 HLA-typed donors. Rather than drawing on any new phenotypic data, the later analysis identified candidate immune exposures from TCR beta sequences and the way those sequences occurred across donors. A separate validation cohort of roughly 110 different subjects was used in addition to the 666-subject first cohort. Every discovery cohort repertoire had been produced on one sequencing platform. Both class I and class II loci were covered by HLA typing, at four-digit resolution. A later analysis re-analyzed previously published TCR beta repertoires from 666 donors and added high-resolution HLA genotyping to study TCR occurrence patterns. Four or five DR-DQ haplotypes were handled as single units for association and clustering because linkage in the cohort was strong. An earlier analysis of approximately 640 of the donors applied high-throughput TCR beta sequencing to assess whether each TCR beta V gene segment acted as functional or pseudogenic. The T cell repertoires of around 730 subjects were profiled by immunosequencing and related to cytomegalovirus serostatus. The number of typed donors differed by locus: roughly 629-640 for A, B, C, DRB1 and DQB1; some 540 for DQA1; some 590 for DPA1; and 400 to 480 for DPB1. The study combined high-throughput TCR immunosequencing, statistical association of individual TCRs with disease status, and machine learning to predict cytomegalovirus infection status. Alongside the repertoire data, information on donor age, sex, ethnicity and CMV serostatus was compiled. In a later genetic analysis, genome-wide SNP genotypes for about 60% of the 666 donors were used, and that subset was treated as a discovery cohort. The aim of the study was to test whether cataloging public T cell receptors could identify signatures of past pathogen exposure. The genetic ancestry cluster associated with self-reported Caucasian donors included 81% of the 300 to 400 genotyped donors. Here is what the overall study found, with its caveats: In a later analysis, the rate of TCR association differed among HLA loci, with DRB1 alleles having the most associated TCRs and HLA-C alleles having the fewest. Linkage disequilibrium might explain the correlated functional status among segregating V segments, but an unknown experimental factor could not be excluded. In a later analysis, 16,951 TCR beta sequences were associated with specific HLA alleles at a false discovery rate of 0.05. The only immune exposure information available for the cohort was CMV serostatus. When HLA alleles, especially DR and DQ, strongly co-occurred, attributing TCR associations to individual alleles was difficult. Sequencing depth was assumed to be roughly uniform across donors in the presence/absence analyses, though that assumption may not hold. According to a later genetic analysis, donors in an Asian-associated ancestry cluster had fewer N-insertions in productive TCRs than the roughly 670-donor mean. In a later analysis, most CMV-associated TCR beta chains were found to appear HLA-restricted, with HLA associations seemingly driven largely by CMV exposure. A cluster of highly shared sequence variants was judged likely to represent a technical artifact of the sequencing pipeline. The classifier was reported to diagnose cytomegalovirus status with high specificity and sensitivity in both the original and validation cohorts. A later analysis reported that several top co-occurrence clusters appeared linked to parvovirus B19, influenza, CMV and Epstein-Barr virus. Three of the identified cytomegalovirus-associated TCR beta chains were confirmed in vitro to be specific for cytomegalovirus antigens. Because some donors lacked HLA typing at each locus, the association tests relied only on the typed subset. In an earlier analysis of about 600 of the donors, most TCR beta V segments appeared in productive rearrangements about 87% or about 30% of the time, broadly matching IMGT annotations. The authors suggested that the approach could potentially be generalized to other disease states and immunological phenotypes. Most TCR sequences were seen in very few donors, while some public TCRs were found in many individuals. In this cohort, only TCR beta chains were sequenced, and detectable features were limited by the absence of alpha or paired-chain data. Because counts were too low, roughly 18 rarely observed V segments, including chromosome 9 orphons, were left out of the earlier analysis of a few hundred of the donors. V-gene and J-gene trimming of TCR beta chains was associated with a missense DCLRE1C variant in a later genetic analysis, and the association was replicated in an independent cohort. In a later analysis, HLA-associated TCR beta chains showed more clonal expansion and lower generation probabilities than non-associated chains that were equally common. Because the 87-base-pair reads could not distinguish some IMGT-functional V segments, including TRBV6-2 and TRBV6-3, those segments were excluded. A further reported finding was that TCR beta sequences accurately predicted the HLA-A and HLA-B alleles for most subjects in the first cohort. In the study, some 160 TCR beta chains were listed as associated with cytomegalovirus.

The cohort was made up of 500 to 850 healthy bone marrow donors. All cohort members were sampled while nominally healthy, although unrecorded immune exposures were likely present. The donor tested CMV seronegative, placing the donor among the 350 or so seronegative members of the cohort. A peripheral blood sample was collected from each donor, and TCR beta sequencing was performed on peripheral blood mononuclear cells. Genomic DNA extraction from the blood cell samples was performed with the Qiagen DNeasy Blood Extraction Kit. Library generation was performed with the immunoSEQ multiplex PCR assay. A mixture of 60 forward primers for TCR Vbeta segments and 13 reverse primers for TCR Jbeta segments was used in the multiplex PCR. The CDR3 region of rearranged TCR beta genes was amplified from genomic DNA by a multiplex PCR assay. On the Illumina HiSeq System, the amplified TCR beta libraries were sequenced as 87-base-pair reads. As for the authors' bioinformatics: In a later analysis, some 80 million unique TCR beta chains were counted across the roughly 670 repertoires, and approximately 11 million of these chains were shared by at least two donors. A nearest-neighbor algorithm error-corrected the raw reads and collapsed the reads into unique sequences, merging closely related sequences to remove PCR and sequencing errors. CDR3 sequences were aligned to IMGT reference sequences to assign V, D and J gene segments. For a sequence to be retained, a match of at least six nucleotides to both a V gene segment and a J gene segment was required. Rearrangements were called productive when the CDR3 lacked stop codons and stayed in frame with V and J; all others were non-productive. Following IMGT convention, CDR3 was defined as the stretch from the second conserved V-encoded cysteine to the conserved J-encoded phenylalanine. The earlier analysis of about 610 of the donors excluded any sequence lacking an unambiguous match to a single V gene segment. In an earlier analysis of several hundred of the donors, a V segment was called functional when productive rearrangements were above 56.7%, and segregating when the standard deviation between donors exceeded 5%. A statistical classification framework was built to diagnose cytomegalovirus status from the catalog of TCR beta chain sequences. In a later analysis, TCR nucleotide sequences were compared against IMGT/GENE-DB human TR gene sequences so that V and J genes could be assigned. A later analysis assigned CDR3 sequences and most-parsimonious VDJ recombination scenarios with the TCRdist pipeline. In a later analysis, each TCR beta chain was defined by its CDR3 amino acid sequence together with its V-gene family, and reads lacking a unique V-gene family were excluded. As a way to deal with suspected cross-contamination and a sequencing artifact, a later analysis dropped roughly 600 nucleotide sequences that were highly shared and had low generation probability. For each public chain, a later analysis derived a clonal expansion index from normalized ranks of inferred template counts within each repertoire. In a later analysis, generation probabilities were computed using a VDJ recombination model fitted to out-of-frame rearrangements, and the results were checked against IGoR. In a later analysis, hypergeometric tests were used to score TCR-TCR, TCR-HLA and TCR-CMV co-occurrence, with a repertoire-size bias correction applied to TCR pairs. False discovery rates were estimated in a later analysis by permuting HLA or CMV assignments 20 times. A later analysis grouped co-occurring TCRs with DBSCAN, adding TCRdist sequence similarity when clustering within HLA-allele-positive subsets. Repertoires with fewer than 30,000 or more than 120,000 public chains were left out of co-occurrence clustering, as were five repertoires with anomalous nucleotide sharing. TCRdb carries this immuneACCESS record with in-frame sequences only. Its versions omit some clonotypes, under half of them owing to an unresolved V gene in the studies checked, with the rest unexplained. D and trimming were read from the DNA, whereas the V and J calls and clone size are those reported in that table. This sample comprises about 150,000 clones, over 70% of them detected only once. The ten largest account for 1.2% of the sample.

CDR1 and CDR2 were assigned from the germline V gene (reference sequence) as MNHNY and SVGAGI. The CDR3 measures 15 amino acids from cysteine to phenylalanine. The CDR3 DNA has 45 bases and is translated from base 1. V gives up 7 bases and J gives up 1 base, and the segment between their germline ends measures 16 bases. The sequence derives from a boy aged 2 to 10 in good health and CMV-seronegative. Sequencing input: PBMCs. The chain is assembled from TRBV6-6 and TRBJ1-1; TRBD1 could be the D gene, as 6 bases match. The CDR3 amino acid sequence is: CASKSGGHRNTEAFF. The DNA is TGTGCCAGCAAAAGCGGGGGACATAGGAACACTGAAGCTTTCTTT.